These T cell receptor beta chains were read from a single sample in a study of blood T cell repertoires in COVID-19. TCRdb keeps only in-frame clones here, not all; method: immunoSEQ multiplex PCR. This table holds some 220,000 clones, 75% to 85% found once. Sequenced material: peripheral blood. The origin of the receptors is a man aged 50 to 59 with active or convalescent COVID-19. Each CDR3 is given with its conserved first and last residue.

J: TRBJ2-5; V: TRBV18; length: 14; CDR3: CASSSRGRQETQYF
J: TRBJ2-1; V: TRBV5-1; length: 15; CDR3: CASSLARIRLDEQFF
J: TRBJ1-1; V: TRBV7-2; length: 15; CDR3: CASSMRQGTGAEAFF
J: TRBJ1-2; V: TRBV7-9; length: 15; CDR3: CASSVGTPLFYGYTF
J: TRBJ1-2; V: TRBV18; length: 18; CDR3: CASSRSGSLRGLNYGYTF
J: TRBJ2-2; V: TRBV5-4; length: 18; CDR3: CASSLSIRLGGGTGELFF
J: TRBJ2-2; V: TRBV4-2; length: 15; CDR3: CASSHSGSLTGELFF
J: TRBJ1-4; V: TRBV12-3/TRBV12-4; length: 13; CDR3: CASARVSNEKLFF
J: TRBJ2-3; V: TRBV19; length: 15; CDR3: CASTTTGTSTDTQYF
J: TRBJ1-2; V: TRBV29-1; length: 14; CDR3: CSVEKGQGAGGYTF
J: TRBJ2-3; V: TRBV5-6; length: 16; CDR3: CASSLALAGVTDTQYF
J: TRBJ2-5; V: TRBV28; length: 16; CDR3: CASSLGSSGGGETQYF
J: TRBJ2-1; V: TRBV7-2; length: 15; CDR3: CASSLGLAGYDEQFF
J: TRBJ2-7; V: TRBV19; length: 13; CDR3: CASSPWGGYEQYF